Here is one T cell receptor beta chain with its context. Authors' analysis steps: Quantification of nucleated cells was approximated via reference gene primer amplification. The repertoire was sequenced with immunoSEQ multiplex PCR; TCRdb's copy has only in-frame clones and lacks some. V, J and clone size reflect that table, while D and trimming were determined from the DNA. The sample holds over 75,000 clones; nearly 90% are singletons and the top ten take less than 6.5%. The CDR3 is made up of 13 amino acids. Germline V gene data show CDR1 as GTSNPN and CDR2 as SVGIG (reference sequence). V was shortened by 3 bases and J by 9 bases, with 15 bases between the two germline ends. These data originate in a study of blood T cell repertoires in COVID-19. Turning to the study itself: Acute and convalescent COVID-19 samples came from the United States, Italy and Spain.

The TCR sequence derives from an elderly woman with active COVID-19. The chain has TRBV30 and TRBJ1-5; tentative D call: TRBD1 (5 bases). The material sequenced was peripheral blood. DNA of the CDR3: TGTGCCTGGAGGGGTAGGGGTCTTCGGCCCCAGCATTTT. The encoded protein is CAWRGRGLRPQHF. Looking up the rest from reference TRBV30 and TRBJ1-5 gives the full variable domain: SQTIHQWPATLVQPVGSPLSLECTVEGTSNPNLYWYRQAAGRGLQLLFYSVGIGQISSEVPQNLSASRPQDRQFILSSKKLLLSDSGFYLCAWRGRGLRPQHFGDGTRLSIL.